Listed below are T cell receptor beta chains from one sample, sequenced in a study of blood T cell repertoires in COVID-19. Profiling relied on immunoSEQ multiplex PCR, and the TCRdb table lists in-frame clones only, not all of them. The sample records some 180,000 clones, 70% to 90% being singletons. The sample taken for sequencing was peripheral blood. The receptors were sampled from a woman over 75 with COVID-19, enrolled during active disease. Each CDR3 is given with its conserved first and last residue. The order of the fields is clone size, D gene, J gene, V gene, CDR3 DNA, CDR3 protein. A D gene is named only where the DNA matches it firmly. Clone size is stated in some rows and not others, as once, few, many or a class when expanded.

size: NA; D: TRBD2; J: TRBJ2-7; V: TRBV25-1; DNA: TGTGCCAGCCGCGGGACTAGCGGGAGGGCTTCCTACGAGCAGTACTTC; CDR3: CASRGTSGRASYEQYF
size: NA; D: TRBD2; J: TRBJ2-7; V: TRBV11-2; DNA: TGTGCCAGCAGCTTAAGACTAGCGAACTACGAGCAGTACTTC; CDR3: CASSLRLANYEQYF
size: NA; D: TRBD1; J: TRBJ2-5; V: TRBV28; DNA: TGTGCCAGCAGTACCGGACAGACAGGGGGCGCAGGGGAGACCCAGTACTTC; CDR3: CASSTGQTGGAGETQYF
size: NA; D: TRBD1; J: TRBJ1-2; V: TRBV7-9; DNA: TGTGCCAGCAGCTCCCGGGACAGGGTTAACTATGGCTACACCTTC; CDR3: CASSSRDRVNYGYTF
size: NA; D: NA; J: TRBJ1-2; V: TRBV5-1; DNA: TGCGCCAGCAGCTTGGCCCCAGGGGAGGGTGGCTACACCTTC; CDR3: CASSLAPGEGGYTF
size: NA; D: TRBD1; J: TRBJ1-1; V: TRBV2; DNA: TGTGCCAGCATTCAGAGGGGGCGGACCGAAGCTTTCTTT; CDR3: CASIQRGRTEAFF
size: NA; D: NA; J: TRBJ1-2; V: TRBV4-2; DNA: TGTGCCAGCAGCCCACAAGTATCAGGGGACTACACCTTC; CDR3: CASSPQVSGDYTF
size: NA; D: TRBD1; J: TRBJ1-1; V: TRBV25-1; DNA: TGTGCCAGCAGTGCCCTGACAGGGGGGAACACTGAAGCTTTCTTT; CDR3: CASSALTGGNTEAFF
size: NA; D: TRBD2; J: TRBJ2-1; V: TRBV5-1; DNA: TGCGCCAGCAGTAATTCCGGGACTAGTCCCTACAATGAGCAGTTCTTC; CDR3: CASSNSGTSPYNEQFF
size: NA; D: TRBD1; J: TRBJ1-2; V: TRBV19; DNA: TGTGCCAGTAGTCGGGGGACAGGGGTAAACTATGGCTACACCTTC; CDR3: CASSRGTGVNYGYTF
size: once; D: NA; J: TRBJ1-1; V: TRBV12-3/TRBV12-4; DNA: TGTGCCAGCAGTTTCCAGGTGAAAGCTTTCTTT; CDR3: CASSFQVKAFF
size: NA; D: NA; J: TRBJ2-1; V: TRBV7-8; DNA: TGTGCCAGTCTGGAGGGCGGGGCCACCAATGAGCAGTTCTTC; CDR3: CASLEGGATNEQFF
size: few; D: NA; J: TRBJ1-4; V: TRBV29-1; DNA: TGCAGCGTTGTAGGGGCGCATGAAAAACTGTTTTTT; CDR3: CSVVGAHEKLFF
size: NA; D: TRBD1; J: TRBJ1-2; V: TRBV5-8; DNA: TGTGCCAGCAGCTTGAAGACCGGGACAGGGGGAGGCTACACCTTC; CDR3: CASSLKTGTGGGYTF
size: NA; D: NA; J: TRBJ1-3; V: TRBV11-2; DNA: TGTGCCAGCAGCCCCACGGGGAGCTCCGGAAACACCATATATTTT; CDR3: CASSPTGSSGNTIYF
size: NA; D: NA; J: TRBJ1-2; V: TRBV12-3/TRBV12-4; DNA: TGTGCCAGCAGTTTGGTCAGCTATGGCTACACCTTC; CDR3: CASSLVSYGYTF
size: NA; D: NA; J: TRBJ2-1; V: TRBV4-3; DNA: TGCGCCAGCAGCCAAGTGCTGGGTTCGGGTGAGCAGTTCTTC; CDR3: CASSQVLGSGEQFF
size: NA; D: TRBD2; J: TRBJ2-5; V: TRBV28; DNA: TGTGCCAGCAGTCCGGGACTAGCGGGAGGGAGGGAGACCCAGTACTTC; CDR3: CASSPGLAGGRETQYF
size: NA; D: TRBD1; J: TRBJ1-5; V: TRBV20-1; DNA: TGCAGTGCTAGTCAGGGGGACAGCAATCAGCCCCAGCATTTT; CDR3: CSASQGDSNQPQHF
size: NA; D: NA; J: TRBJ2-7; V: TRBV6-5; DNA: TGTGCCAGCAGACTCTCTAACGGGGTCGGCGAGCAGTACTTC; CDR3: CASRLSNGVGEQYF
size: once; D: NA; J: TRBJ2-1; V: TRBV11-2; DNA: TGTGCCAGCAGCCCGCGGGTAGGCTCCTACAATGAGCAGTTCTTC; CDR3: CASSPRVGSYNEQFF
size: NA; D: TRBD2; J: TRBJ2-7; V: TRBV11-2; DNA: TGTGCCAGCAGCTTTACTAGCGGGACTTCCTACGAGCAGTACTTC; CDR3: CASSFTSGTSYEQYF
size: NA; D: TRBD1; J: TRBJ1-6; V: TRBV28; DNA: TGTGCCAGCAGTGGGACAGAGACGTTTTCCTATAATTCACCCCTCCACTTT; CDR3: CASSGTETFSYNSPLHF
size: NA; D: NA; J: TRBJ1-5; V: TRBV28; DNA: TGTGCCAGCAGTTTTCCATCCTTGGGGCCCAATCAGCCCCAGCATTTT; CDR3: CASSFPSLGPNQPQHF
size: NA; D: TRBD2; J: TRBJ2-7; V: TRBV18; DNA: TGTGCCAGCTCACCATCACGGGAGGTTGAGCAGTACTTC; CDR3: CASSPSREVEQYF